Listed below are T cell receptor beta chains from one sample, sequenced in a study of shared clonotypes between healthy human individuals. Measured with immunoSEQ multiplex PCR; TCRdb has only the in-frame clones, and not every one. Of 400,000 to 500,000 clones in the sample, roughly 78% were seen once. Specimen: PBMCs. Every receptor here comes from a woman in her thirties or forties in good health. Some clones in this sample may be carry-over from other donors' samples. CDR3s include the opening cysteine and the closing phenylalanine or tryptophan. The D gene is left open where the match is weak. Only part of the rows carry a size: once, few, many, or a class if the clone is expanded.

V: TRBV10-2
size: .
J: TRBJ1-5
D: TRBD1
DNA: TGCGCCAGCAGCCCCACCGGGACAGGGAAGCAGCCCCAGCATTTT
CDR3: CASSPTGTGKQPQHF

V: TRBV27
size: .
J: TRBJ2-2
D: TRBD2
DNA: TGTGCCAGCAGCAACCGACTAGCGGATGACCGGGAGCTGTTTTTT
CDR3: CASSNRLADDRELFF

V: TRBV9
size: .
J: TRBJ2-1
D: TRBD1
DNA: TGTGCCAGCAGCAGGGACAGAAGGTTAAGTAATGAGCAGTTCTTC
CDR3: CASSRDRRLSNEQFF

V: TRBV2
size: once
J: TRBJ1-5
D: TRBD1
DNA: TGTGCCAGCAGCCCCGGGACAGGGGAGTTTCAGCCCCAGCATTTT
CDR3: CASSPGTGEFQPQHF

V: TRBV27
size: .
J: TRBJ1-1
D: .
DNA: TGTGCCAGCAGTTTATCCGGGGTAGGCACTGAAGCTTTCTTT
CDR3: CASSLSGVGTEAFF

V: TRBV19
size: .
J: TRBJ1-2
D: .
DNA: TGTGCCAGTCGCCCGGTGGCCAGGAGGGAGGACTATGGCTACACCTTC
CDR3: CASRPVARREDYGYTF

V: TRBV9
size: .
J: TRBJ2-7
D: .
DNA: TGTGCCAGCAGTCGCGTGGGCGAGCAGTACTTC
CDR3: CASSRVGEQYF

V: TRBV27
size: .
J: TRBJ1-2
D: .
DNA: TGTGCCAGCAGTTTATTTTCCGGATATGGCTACACCTTC
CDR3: CASSLFSGYGYTF

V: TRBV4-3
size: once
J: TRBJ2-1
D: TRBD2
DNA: TGCGCCAGCAGCCAAGCCGGACTAGCGGGGTTGTCGTGGAATGAGCAGTTCTTC
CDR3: CASSQAGLAGLSWNEQFF

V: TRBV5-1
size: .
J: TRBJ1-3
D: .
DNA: TGCGCCAGCAGCATCAGCGACATGGGGAACTCTGGAAACACCATATATTTT
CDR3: CASSISDMGNSGNTIYF

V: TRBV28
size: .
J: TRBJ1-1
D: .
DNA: TGTGCCAGCAGTTTTGTATGGATGAACACTGAAGCTTTCTTT
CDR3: CASSFVWMNTEAFF

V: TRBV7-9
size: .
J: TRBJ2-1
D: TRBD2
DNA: TGTGCCAGCAGCTTAGCAGGGGGACTAGATTTATACAATGAGCAGTTCTTC
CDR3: CASSLAGGLDLYNEQFF

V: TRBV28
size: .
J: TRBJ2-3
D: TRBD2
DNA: TGTGCCAGCAGCCTGCTTGGGGCGGGAGGGCCGAGCACAGATACGCAGTATTTT
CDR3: CASSLLGAGGPSTDTQYF

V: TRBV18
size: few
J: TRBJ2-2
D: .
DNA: TGTGCCAGCTCACCCCCACTAGCCGGGGAGCTGTTTTTT
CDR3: CASSPPLAGELFF

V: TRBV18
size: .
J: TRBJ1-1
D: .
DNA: TGTGCCAGCTCACCTACAGGGAGTTCTGAAGCTTTCTTT
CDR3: CASSPTGSSEAFF

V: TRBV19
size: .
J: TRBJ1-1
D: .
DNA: TGTGCCAGTAGTAGTCGCAACTCCGGGCCCCCAGCTTTCTTT
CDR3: CASSSRNSGPPAFF

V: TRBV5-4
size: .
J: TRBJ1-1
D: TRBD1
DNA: TGTGCCAGCAGCTCTGGGACAGGCTACACTGAAGCTTTCTTT
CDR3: CASSSGTGYTEAFF

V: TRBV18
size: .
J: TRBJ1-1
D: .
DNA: TGTGCCAGCTCACCTCGGGAGGGAAAGACGGCTTTCTTT
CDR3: CASSPREGKTAFF

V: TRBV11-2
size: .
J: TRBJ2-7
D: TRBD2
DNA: TGTGCCAGCAGCTTAGAGCCACTAGCGCTCTACGAGCAGTACTTC
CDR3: CASSLEPLALYEQYF

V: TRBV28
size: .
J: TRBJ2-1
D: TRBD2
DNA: TGTGTCAGCAGTACTCCCGGGACTGGGAGGGCAGGGGAGCAGTTCTTC
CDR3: CVSSTPGTGRAGEQFF

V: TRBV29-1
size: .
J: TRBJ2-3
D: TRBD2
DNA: TGCAGCGTTGACGGGACTAGCGGTCTAGGGGGCACAGATACGCAGTATTTT
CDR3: CSVDGTSGLGGTDTQYF

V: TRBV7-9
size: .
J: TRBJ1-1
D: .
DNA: TGTGCCAGCAGCTTAGGGGGGTCCATGAACACTGAAGCTTTCTTT
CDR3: CASSLGGSMNTEAFF

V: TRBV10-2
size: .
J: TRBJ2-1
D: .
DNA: TGCGCCAGCATACGGGGGAGAGAGGGTGAGCAGTTCTTC
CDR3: CASIRGREGEQFF

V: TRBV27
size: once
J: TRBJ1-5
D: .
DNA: TGTGCCAGCAGTTTATTGGGAAATCAGCCCCAGCATTTT
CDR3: CASSLLGNQPQHF

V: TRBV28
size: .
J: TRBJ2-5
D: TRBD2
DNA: TGTGCCAGCAGTTGGGAGGGACGCAAAGGAGTGACCCAGTACTTC
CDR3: CASSWEGRKGVTQYF

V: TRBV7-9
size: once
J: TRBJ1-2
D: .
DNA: TGTGCCAGCAGCTTAATGGGGCTCAAGAACTATGGCTACACCTTC
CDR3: CASSLMGLKNYGYTF

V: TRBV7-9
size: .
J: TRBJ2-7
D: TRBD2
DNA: TGTGCCAGCAGCGGACGACTAGCGGGATCCTACGAGCAGTACTTC
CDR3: CASSGRLAGSYEQYF

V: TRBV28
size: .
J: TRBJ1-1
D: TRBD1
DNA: TGTGCCAGCAGGAACGACAGGGTGAACACTGAAGCTTTCTTT
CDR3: CASRNDRVNTEAFF

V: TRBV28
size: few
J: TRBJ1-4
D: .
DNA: TGTGCCAGCAGCTGGGGTGGGCACAATGAAAAACTGTTTTTT
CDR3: CASSWGGHNEKLFF

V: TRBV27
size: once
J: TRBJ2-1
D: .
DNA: TGTGCCAGCAGTCAATACAATGAGCAGTTCTTC
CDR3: CASSQYNEQFF

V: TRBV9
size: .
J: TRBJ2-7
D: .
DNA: TGTGCCAGCAGCGTAGCCGCGGTCAGCTCCTACGAGCAGTACTTC
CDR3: CASSVAAVSSYEQYF

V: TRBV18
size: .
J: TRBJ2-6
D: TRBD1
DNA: TGTGCCAGCTCAACGGGACAGGGGGGAGTTCTCTCTGGGGCCAACGTCCTGACTTTC
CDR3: CASSTGQGGVLSGANVLTF

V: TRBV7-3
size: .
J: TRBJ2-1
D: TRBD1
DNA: TGTGCCAGCAGCTCCCCCCCCGGGACAGGGAGAAACAATGAGCAGTTCTTC
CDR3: CASSSPPGTGRNNEQFF

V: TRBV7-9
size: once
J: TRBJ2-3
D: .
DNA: TGTGCCAGCAGCTTAGGGTATGACACAGATACGCAGTATTTT
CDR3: CASSLGYDTDTQYF

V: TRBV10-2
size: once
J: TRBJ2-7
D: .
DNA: TGCGCCAGCGGAGAGGTCGTGGGCAACGAGCAGTACTTC
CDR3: CASGEVVGNEQYF

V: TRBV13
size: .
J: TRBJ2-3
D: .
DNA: TGTGCCAGCAGCCCCCGGGGTCTTCTCAGCACAGATACGCAGTATTTT
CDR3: CASSPRGLLSTDTQYF

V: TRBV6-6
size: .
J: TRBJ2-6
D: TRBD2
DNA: TGTGCCTGTGGGGGGGGCTCTGGGGCCAACGTCCTGACTTTC
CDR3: CACGGGSGANVLTF

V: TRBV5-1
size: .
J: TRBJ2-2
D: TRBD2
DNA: TGCGCCAGCAGCTTGGGATTTAGCGGGATGAACACCGGGGAGCTGTTTTTT
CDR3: CASSLGFSGMNTGELFF

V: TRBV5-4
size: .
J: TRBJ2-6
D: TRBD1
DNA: TGTGCCAGCAGCTCGGGACAGGGGGCGAGTGGGGCCAACGTCCTGACTTTC
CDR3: CASSSGQGASGANVLTF

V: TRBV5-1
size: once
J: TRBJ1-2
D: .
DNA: TGCGCCAGCAGCAAGACTCCACGGGACCGGGACACCTATGGCTACACCTTC
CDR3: CASSKTPRDRDTYGYTF

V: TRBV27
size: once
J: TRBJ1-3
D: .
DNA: TGTGCCAGCAGCCCCCAGGGGACGAGCTCTGGAAACACCATATATTTT
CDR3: CASSPQGTSSGNTIYF

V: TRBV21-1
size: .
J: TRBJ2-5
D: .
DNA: .
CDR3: CASSKVARGTRETQYF

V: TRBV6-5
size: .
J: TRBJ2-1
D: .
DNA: TGTGCCAGCAGAGGACAGTTATACAATGAGCAGTTCTTC
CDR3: CASRGQLYNEQFF

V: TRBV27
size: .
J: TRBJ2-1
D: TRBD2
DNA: TGTGCCAGCAGTTGGGAGGGCTTTGGGAATGAGCAGTTCTTC
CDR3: CASSWEGFGNEQFF